The text below deals with one T cell receptor beta chain. No antigen is known for it. The entry originates in a study of response to subunit inactivated influenza vaccine. The study, taken as a whole, reports: Only a handful of new T cells, the authors suggested, are recruited with each seasonal influenza vaccination.

V gave up 3 bases and J gave up 4 bases, with 12 bases separating them. CDR1 SQVTM and CDR2 ANQGSEA come from the germline V gene. This CDR3 has 13 amino acids. TCRdb called the RT-PCR reads again in MiXCR, with one record for every CDR3 protein. The data hold over 150,000 distinct CDR3 sequences, with approximately 14% observed a single time. The sequence derives from a man aged 50 to 59 who received an inactivated influenza vaccine. This chain connects TRBV29-1 to TRBJ1-1; maybe TRBD1 (6 bases). The specimen comprised CD8+ T cells sorted from PBMCs, sampled 4 to 6 days after vaccination. The CDR3 region is CSVEPQGPTEAFF. The CDR3 bases are TGCAGCGTTGAGCCACAGGGACCCACTGAAGCTTTCTTT.